What follows describes a single T cell receptor (beta chain). Its antigen is unidentified. Germline CDR1 reads SGHRS; CDR2 reads YFSETQ. The ends were cut back, 1 base at V and 7 bases at J, with 15 bases in the middle. This CDR3 has 14 residues. The second PCR ran roughly 6 to 11 cycles with a sample-barcoded 5' primer and J-beta primers. Paired-end reads containing CDR3 totaled no fewer than 2.5 million for each sample. TCRdb analysed the 5' RACE reads with MiXCR anew, one entry per CDR3 protein. The sample has approximately 1.5 million distinct CDR3 sequences, roughly 30% seen once. This entry is derived from a study of blood T cells in healthy people across ages. On the study more broadly: Template switching recovered approximately one barcoded beta molecule for every two T cells. Overall study findings and caveats: The CMV status of each donor remained undetermined, and this could have confounded shifts in expanded clonotypes.

The donors, all healthy, were Caucasians living in Russia, aged 6 to 90. The sample taken for sequencing was blood. The origin of this receptor is a woman in her thirties in good health. The rearrangement uses TRBV5-1 and TRBJ2-7; D is ambiguous. Written as DNA, the CDR3 is TGCGCCAGCAGCTTGCTCGACCCCTCGGGTGAGCAGTACTTC. It specifies CASSLLDPSGEQYF.